This entry describes one T cell receptor beta chain. The antigen it recognizes is unknown. There are no base qualities to consult, and no much larger clone falls within one base. From the cysteine through the phenylalanine, the CDR3 covers 18 amino acids. Only CDR3 DNA is held: 54 bases, read in frame from base 1. The germline V gene (reference sequence) gives CDR1 as SEHNR and CDR2 as FQNEAQ. Trimming takes 0 bases from V and 1 base from J, and the germline ends sit 18 bases apart. The sample originates from a study of identical twins (dated by TCRdb to 2016 to 2017). With respect to the entire study: TCR alpha and beta repertoires from monozygotic twins, unrelated adults of various ages and cord blood were deep-sequenced to test whether fetal clonotypes persist. To rule out contamination, the twin experiments were replicated at different times with different library preparation protocols. Overall results and qualifications from the work: Invariant T cells such as MAIT and iNKT could partly confound zero-insertion analyses, though diverse VJ usage argued against this for most clonotypes. In monozygotic twins, recombination models systematically underestimated out-of-frame TCR alpha sharing, but the models matched the sharing seen between unrelated individuals. Abundant cord blood beta clonotypes carried fewer insertions; young adult naive repertoires showed a weaker similar trend, while memory repertoires showed none. A weaker excess of twin sharing was found in beta out-of-frame sequences because the signal-to-noise ratio was lowered by fewer shared sequences. Out-of-frame TCR alpha sequences shared between twins showed an excess of low generation-probability sequences compared with coincidental sharing between unrelated individuals. Conclusions relied on cross-sectional statistical analysis, since the same donors could not be followed over many years.

The method was 5' RACE. The data were produced on an Illumina HiSeq 2000. A universal primer binding site was introduced by template switching, and a unique molecular identifier was present in the final cDNA, enabling accurate counting of TCR cDNA molecules. Specific primers in the conserved constant-segment region were used to synthesize first-strand cDNA for TCR alpha and beta chains. To control for contamination, each cDNA library was double barcoded with a SMART-Mk sample barcode plus Illumina barcodes. TruSeq adapter sequences and Illumina sample barcodes were added in two successive PCR steps. Sequencing of the TCR alpha and beta cDNA libraries was done on the Illumina HiSeq platform using custom primers. As for how the authors treated the data: Raw reads were processed with MiGEC to extract unique molecular identifiers, and MiXCR was used to determine CDR3 positions. For each individual, recombination models were inferred using an EM algorithm with the repgenHMM and IGoR tools. The tcR package in R was used for shared clonotype analysis, with sharing normalized by the product of cloneset sizes. To study raw recombination free of thymic and clonal selection effects, out-of-frame nonproductive sequences were analyzed. TCRdb reran the public reads through fastp at Q25 and MiXCR, keeping productive beta chains. When rows share a CDR3 protein, they turn into one entry using the most common DNA and genes. TCRdb's processing, not the authors', yielded these V and J calls. The sample table lists some 1,600,000 distinct CDR3 sequences, roughly 35% of them with a count of one. In total, the top ten clones hold about 0.27% of the sample.

Only healthy Caucasian donors were included. This sequence uses TRBV7-9 and TRBJ1-2, with no reliable assignment of the D segment. This sequence originates from a newborn girl in good health. The sample was cord blood. The CDR3 corresponds to CASSLAATGSPFNYGYTF. The sequenced DNA: TGTGCCAGCAGCTTAGCAGCAACCGGGTCGCCGTTTAACTATGGCTACACCTTC. The full variable domain, with segments outside the CDR3 supplied by the reference TRBV7-9 and TRBJ1-2 proteins, appears as DTGVSQNPRHKITKRGQNVTFRCDPISEHNRLYWYRQTLGQGPEFLTYFQNEAQLEKSRLLSDRFSAERPKGSFSTLEIQRTEQGDSAMYLCASSLAATGSPFNYGYTFGSGTRLTVV.